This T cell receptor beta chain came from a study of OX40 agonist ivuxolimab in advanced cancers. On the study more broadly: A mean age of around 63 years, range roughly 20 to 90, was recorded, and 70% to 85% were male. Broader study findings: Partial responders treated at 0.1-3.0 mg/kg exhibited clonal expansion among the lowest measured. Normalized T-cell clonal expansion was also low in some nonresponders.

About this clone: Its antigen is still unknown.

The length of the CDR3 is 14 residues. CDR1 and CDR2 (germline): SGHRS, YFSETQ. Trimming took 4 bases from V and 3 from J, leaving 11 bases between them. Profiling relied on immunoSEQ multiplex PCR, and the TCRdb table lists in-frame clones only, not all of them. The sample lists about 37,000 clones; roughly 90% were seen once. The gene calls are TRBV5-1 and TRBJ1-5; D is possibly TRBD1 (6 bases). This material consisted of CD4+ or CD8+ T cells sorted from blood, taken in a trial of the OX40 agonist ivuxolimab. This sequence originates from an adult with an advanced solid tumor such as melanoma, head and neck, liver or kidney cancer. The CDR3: CASSKGQFNQPQHF. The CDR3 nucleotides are TGCGCCAGCAGCAAAGGACAGTTCAATCAGCCCCAGCATTTT. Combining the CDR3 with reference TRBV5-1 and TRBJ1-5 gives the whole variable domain KAGVTQTPRYLIKTRGQQVTLSCSPISGHRSVSWYQQTPGQGLQFLFEYFSETQRNKGNFPGRFSGRQFSNSRSEMNVSTLELGDSALYLCASSKGQFNQPQHFGDGTRLSIL.